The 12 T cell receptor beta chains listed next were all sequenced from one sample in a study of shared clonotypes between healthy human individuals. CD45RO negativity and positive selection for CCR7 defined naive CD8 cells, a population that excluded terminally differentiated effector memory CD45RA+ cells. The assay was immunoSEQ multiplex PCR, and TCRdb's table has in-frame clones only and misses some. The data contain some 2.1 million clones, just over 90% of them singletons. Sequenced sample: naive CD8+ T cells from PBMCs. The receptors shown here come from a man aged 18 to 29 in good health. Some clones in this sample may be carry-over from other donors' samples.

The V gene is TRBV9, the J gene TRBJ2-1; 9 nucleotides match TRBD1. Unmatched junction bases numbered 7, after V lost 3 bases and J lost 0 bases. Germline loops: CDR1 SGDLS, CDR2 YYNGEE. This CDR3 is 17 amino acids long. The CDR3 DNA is TGTGCCAGCAGCGACCGGGACAGGGACCCCTCCTACAATGAGCAGTTCTTC. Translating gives CASSDRDRDPSYNEQFF.

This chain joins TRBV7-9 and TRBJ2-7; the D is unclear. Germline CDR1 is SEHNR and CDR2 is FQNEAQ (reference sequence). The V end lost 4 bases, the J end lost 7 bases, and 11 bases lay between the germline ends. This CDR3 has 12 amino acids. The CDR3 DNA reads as TGTGCCAGCAGCTACTTTTCGAGGGAGCAGTACTTC. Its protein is CASSYFSREQYF.

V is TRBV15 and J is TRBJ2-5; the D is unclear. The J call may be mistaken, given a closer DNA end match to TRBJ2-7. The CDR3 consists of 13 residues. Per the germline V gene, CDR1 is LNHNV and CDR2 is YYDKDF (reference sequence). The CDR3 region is CATSTGRGHEQYF. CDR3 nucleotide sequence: TGTGCCACCAGCACAGGACGAGGCCACGAGCAGTACTTC.

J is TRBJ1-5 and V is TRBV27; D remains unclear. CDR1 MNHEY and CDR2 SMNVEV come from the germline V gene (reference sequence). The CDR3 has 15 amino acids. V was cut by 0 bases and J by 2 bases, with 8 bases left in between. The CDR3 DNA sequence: TGTGCCAGCAGTTTATCGGGGTGGGGCAATCAGCCCCAGCATTTT. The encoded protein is CASSLSGWGNQPQHF.

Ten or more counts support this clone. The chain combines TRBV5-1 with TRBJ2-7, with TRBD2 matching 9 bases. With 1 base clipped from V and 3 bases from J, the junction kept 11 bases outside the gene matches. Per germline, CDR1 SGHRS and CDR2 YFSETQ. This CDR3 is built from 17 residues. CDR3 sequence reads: CASSLIGRAGGFYEQYF. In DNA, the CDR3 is TGCGCCAGCAGCTTGATAGGTCGTGCGGGAGGGTTCTACGAGCAGTACTTC.

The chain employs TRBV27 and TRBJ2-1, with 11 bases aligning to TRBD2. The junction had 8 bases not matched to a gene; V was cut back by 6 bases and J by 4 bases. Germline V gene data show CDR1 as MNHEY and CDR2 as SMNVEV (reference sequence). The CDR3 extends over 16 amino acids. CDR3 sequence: CASSYGTSGPYNEQFF. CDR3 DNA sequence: TGTGCCAGCAGCTATGGGACTAGCGGACCTTACAATGAGCAGTTCTTC.

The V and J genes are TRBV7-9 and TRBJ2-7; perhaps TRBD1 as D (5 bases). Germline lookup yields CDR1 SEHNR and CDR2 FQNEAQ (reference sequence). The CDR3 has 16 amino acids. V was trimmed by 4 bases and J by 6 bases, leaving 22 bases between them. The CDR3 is CASSSSRVARASEQYF. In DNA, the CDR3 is TGTGCCAGCAGCTCCTCCCGTGTCGCCAGGGCCTCCGAGCAGTACTTC.

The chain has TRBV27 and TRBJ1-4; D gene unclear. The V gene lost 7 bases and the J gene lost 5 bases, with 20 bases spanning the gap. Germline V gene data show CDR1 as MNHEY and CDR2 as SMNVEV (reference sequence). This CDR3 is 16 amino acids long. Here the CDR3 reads CASTLGSLGLNEKLFF. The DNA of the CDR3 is TGTGCCAGCACCCTCGGGAGTCTTGGATTAAATGAAAAACTGTTTTTT.

DNA for the CDR3: TGTGCCATCAGTGAGTCCTCCGGGACTAGCTTAAATGAGCAGTTCTTC. Protein sequence: CAISESSGTSLNEQFF. The V and J genes are TRBV10-3 and TRBJ2-1, with 9 bases identical to TRBD2. The length of the CDR3 is 16 residues. Trimming at V came to 0 bases and at J to 7 bases, leaving 7 bases not matched to a gene. CDR1 is ENHRY, CDR2 SYGVKD, per germline.

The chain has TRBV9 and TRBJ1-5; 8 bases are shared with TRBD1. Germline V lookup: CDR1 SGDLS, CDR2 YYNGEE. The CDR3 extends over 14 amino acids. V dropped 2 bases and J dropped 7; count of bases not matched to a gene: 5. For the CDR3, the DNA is TGTGCCAGCAGCGTCGCAGGGGGCTTACAGCCCCAGCATTTT. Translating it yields CASSVAGGLQPQHF.

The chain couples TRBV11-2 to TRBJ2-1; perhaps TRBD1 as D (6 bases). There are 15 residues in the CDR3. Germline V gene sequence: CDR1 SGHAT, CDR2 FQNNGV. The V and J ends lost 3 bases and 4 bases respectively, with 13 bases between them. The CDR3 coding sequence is TGTGCCAGCAGCTTTTCTCGAGGACAGTACAATGAGCAGTTCTTC. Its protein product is CASSFSRGQYNEQFF.

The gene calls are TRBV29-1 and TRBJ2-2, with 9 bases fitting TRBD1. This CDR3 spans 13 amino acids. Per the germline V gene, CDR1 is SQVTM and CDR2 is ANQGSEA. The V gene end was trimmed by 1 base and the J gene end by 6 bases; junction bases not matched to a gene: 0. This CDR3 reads CSVEGTGAGELFF. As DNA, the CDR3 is TGCAGCGTTGAAGGGACAGGGGCCGGGGAGCTGTTTTTT.